Listed here is a single TCR beta chain. Random hexamers were used to reverse transcribe an amount of about 0.45 to 1 ug RNA. An immunoSEQ multiplex PCR generated amplified TCR beta CDR3 products spanning 54 Vbeta and 13 Jbeta. One entry per CDR3 protein results from TCRdb running MiXCR on the immunoSEQ multiplex PCR reads. The sample consists of roughly 200,000 distinct CDR3 sequences, roughly 94% of them appearing once. While CD8+ and CD4+ T cells were isolated negatively, TEMRA cells were enriched by FACS. This entry comes from a study of CD8 T cells in Susac syndrome. V was trimmed by 2 bases and J by 9 bases, leaving 11 bases between them. CDR1 KGHSH and CDR2 LQKENI come from the germline V gene. The CDR3 runs 13 residues.

Sequencing used CD4+ T cells from PBMCs. V usage is TRBV18 and J usage is TRBJ2-1; D tentatively fits TRBD1 or TRBD2 (5 bases each). This sequence was found in a human donor in good health. The CDR3, as DNA: TGTGCCAGCTCACCAGTCGTGGGGGTTGAGCAGTTCTTC. Its protein is CASSPVVGVEQFF. The full variable domain, completed using reference TRBV18 and TRBJ2-1, is NAGVMQNPRHLVRRRGQEARLRCSPMKGHSHVYWYRQLPEEGLKFMVYLQKENIIDESGMPKERFSAEFPKEGPSILRIQQVVRGDSAAYFCASSPVVGVEQFFGPGTRLTVL.